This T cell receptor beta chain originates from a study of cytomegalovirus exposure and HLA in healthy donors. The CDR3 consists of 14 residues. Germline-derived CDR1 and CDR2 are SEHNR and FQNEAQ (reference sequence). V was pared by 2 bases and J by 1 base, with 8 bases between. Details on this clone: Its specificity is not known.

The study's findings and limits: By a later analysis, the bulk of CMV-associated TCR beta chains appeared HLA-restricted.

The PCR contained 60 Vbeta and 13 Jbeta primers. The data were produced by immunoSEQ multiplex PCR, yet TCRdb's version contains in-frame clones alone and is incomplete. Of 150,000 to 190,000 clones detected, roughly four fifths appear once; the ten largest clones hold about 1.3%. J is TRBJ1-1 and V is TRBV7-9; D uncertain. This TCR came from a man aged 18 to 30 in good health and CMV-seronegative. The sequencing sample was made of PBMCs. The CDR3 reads CASSLSEGNTEAFF. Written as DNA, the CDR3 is TGTGCCAGCAGCTTATCGGAGGGGAACACTGAAGCTTTCTTT.